What follows are 7 T cell receptor beta chains derived from one specimen sequenced in a study of shared clonotypes between healthy human individuals. Method: immunoSEQ multiplex PCR; TCRdb's copy keeps in-frame clones and lacks some. The data hold around 500,000 clones, with over 60% observed a single time. Sequences were obtained from PBMCs. The source of these receptors is a woman aged 40 to 50 in good health. Some clones in this sample may be carry-over from other donors' samples.

This clone was seen a single time. This rearrangement joins TRBV4-1 to TRBJ1-1; a possible D gene is TRBD1 (5 bases). Germline V gene data show CDR1 as MGHRA and CDR2 as YSYEKL. V shed 0 bases and J shed 3 bases, with 17 bases lying between them. CDR3 length: 17 residues. CDR3 sequence (DNA): TGCGCCAGCAGCCAAGAAGGTGGGGGATGGTGGCACACTGAAGCTTTCTTT. The encoded protein is CASSQEGGGWWHTEAFF.

This sequence joins TRBV7-3 and TRBJ2-2; 8 bases fit TRBD2. CDR1 and CDR2 (germline): SGHTA, FQGTGA. CDR3 length equals 16 residues. Trimming cost V 5 bases and J 1 base; bases outside gene matches: 6. This chain's CDR3 is CASSTSGTRNTGELFF. The DNA for the CDR3 is TGTGCCAGCAGCACAAGCGGGACTAGGAACACCGGGGAGCTGTTTTTT.

V usage is TRBV7-8 and J usage is TRBJ1-2, with TRBD1 identical over 8 bases. The CDR3 consists of 15 residues. After removal of 3 bases from V and 0 bases from J, the junction contained 3 bases not matched to a gene. Germline CDR1 SGHVS, CDR2 FQNEAQ. The CDR3 coding sequence is TGTGCCAGCAGCTTTGGACAGGGACCTAACTATGGCTACACCTTC. The encoded protein is CASSFGQGPNYGYTF. The full variable domain, in which reference TRBV7-8 and TRBJ1-2 provide the parts outside the CDR3, is GAGVSQSPRYKVAKRGQDVALRCDPISGHVSLFWYQQALGQGPEFLTYFQNEAQLDKSGLPSDRFFAERPEGSVSTLKIQRTQQEDSAVYLCASSFGQGPNYGYTFGSGTRLTVV.

The chain uses TRBV2 and TRBJ1-2; D is ambiguous. The CDR3 is made up of 15 amino acids. V dropped 0 bases and J dropped 0 bases, with 8 bases sitting between them. In germline, CDR1 is SNHLY, CDR2 FYNNEI. CDR3 DNA sequence: TGTGCCAGCAGTGAAGCAACGGGAGCTAACTATGGCTACACCTTC. Protein product: CASSEATGANYGYTF.

This clone was observed a handful of times. The chain links TRBV6-1 to TRBJ2-2; D may correspond to TRBD1 or TRBD2 (5 bases each). The CDR3 extends over 13 amino acids. Germline V gene sequence: CDR1 MNHNS, CDR2 SASEGT. The V end was cut by 3 bases, the J end by 3 bases, with 5 bases between. The CDR3 spells CASSEGDTGELFF. For the CDR3, the DNA is TGTGCCAGCAGTGAGGGGGACACCGGGGAGCTGTTTTTT.

This clone turned up a few times. The V and J genes are TRBV27 and TRBJ2-7, with 13 bases fitting TRBD2. V was pared by 6 bases and J by 0 bases, with 2 bases of the junction left unmatched. CDR1 MNHEY and CDR2 SMNVEV come from the germline V gene (reference sequence). The CDR3 covers 15 residues. CDR3 region: CASRRTSGSSYEQYF. DNA for the CDR3: TGTGCCAGCAGGCGGACTAGCGGGAGCTCCTACGAGCAGTACTTC.

A remark on this clone: Other DNA sequences in this sample translate to the same CDR3. This sequence joins TRBV19 and TRBJ1-2, with D tentatively TRBD1 (5 bases). The CDR3 is made up of 13 amino acids. Per the germline V gene, CDR1 is LNHDA and CDR2 is SQIVND (reference sequence). Deletions cut 3 bases from V and 7 bases from J, with 12 bases between. CDR3 in DNA: TGTGCCAGTAGTATGGGGCAGGGTTTTGGCTACACCTTC. Amino acid sequence: CASSMGQGFGYTF.